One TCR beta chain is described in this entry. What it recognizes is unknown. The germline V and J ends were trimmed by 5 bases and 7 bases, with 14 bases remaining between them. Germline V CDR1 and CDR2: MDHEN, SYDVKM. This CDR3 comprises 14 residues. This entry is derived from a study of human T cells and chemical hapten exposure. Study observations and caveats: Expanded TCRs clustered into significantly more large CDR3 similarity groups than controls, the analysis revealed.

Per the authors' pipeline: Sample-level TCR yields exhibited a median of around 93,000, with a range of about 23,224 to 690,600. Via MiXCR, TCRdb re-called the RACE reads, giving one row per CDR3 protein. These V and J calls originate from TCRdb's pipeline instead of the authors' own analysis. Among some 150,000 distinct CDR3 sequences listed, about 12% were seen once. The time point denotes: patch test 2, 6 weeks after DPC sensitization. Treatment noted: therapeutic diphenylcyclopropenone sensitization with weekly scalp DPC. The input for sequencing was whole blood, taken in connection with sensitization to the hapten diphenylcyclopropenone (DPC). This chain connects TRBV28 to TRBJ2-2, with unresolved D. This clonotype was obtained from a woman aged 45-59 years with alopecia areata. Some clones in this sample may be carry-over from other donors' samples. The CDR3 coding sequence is TGTGCCAGCAGTCCCCGACCTTCCCTCGGGGAGCTGTTTTTT. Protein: CASSPRPSLGELFF.